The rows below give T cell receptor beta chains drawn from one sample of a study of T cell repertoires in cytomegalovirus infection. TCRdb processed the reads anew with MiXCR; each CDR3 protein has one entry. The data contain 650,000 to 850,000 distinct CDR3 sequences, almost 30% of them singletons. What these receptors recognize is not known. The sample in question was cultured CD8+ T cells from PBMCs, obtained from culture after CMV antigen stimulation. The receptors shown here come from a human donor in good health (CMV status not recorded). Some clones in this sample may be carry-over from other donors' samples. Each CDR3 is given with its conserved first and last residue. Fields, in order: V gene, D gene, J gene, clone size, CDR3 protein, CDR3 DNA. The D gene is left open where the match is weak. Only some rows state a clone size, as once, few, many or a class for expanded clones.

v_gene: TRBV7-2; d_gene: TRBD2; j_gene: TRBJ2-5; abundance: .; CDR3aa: CASSLNQRGVVLEETQYF; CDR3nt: TGTGCCAGCAGCTTAAATCAGCGGGGGGTCGTCTTGGAAGAGACCCAGTACTTC
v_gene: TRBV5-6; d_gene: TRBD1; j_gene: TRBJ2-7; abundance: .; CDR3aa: CASATGTASHEQYF; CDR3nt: TGTGCCAGCGCGACCGGGACAGCATCCCACGAGCAGTACTTC
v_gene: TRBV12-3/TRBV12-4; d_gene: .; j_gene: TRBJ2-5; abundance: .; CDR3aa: CASSLEGAQETQYF; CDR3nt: TGTGCCAGCAGTTTAGAAGGGGCGCAAGAGACCCAGTACTTC
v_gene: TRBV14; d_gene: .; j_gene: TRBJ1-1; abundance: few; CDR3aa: CASSQRRGTGAEAFF; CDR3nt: TGTGCCAGCAGCCAACGACGGGGGACCGGAGCTGAAGCTTTCTTT
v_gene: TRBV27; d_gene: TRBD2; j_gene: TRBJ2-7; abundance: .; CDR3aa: CASSLRGVLYEQYF; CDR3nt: TGTGCCAGCAGTTTACGGGGGGTTCTCTACGAGCAGTACTTC
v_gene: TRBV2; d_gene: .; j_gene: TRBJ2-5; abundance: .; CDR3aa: CASRDLALQETQYF; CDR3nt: TGTGCCAGCAGGGATCTAGCGCTCCAAGAGACCCAGTACTTC
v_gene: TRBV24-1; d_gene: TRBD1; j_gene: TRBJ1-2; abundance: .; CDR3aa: CATSDSGTGHGYTF; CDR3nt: TGTGCCACCAGTGATTCCGGGACAGGGCATGGCTACACCTTC
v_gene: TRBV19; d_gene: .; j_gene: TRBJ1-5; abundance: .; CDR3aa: CATTGQFNQPQHF; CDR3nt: TGTGCCACCACCGGACAGTTTAATCAGCCCCAGCATTTT
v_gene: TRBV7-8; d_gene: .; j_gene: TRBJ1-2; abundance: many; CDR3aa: CASSPGSGGYTF; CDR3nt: TGTGCCAGCAGCCCTGGAAGTGGCGGCTACACCTTC
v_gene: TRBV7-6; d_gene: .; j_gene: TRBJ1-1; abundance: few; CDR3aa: CASSQGAILTEAFF; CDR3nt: TGTGCCAGCAGTCAGGGAGCTATCCTCACTGAAGCTTTCTTT
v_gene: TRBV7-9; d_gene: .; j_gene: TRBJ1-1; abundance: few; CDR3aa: CASSPGGGVMNTEAFF; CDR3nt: TGTGCCAGCAGCCCTGGGGGGGGGGTAATGAACACTGAAGCTTTCTTT
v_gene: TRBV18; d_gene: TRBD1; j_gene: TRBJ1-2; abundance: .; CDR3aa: CASSPVGQGLDSYGYTF; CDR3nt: TGTGCCAGCTCACCCGTAGGACAGGGCCTAGACTCCTATGGCTACACCTTC
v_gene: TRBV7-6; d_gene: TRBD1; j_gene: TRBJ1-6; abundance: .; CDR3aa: CASSHPPDRGVSALHF; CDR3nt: TGTGCCAGCAGCCACCCCCCGGACAGGGGAGTCTCGGCCCTCCACTTT
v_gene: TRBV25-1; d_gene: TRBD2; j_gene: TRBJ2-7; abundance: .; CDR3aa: CASSGLLAGECYEQYF; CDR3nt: TGTGCCAGCAGTGGGTTACTAGCGGGGGAGTGCTACGAGCAGTACTTC
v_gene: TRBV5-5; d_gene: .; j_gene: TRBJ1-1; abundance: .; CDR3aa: CASSPYGGEGNTEAFF; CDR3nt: TGTGCCAGCAGCCCCTATGGGGGCGAGGGGAACACTGAAGCTTTCTTT
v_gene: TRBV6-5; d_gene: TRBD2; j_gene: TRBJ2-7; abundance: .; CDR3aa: CASSYATSGGYYEQYF; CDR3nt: TGTGCCAGCAGTTACGCGACTAGCGGGGGGTATTACGAGCAGTACTTC
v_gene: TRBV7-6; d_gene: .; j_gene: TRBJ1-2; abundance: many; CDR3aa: CASSLGDYGYTF; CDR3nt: TGTGCCAGCAGCTTAGGCGACTATGGCTACACCTTC
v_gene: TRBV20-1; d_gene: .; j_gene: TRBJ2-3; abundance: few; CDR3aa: CSASRAVTSTDTQYF; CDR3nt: TGCAGTGCTAGTCGAGCGGTTACTAGCACAGATACGCAGTATTTT
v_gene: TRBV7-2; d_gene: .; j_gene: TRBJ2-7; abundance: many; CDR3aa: CASSPGTGSSYEQYF; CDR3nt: TGTGCCAGCAGTCCCGGGACGGGGAGCTCCTACGAGCAGTACTTC
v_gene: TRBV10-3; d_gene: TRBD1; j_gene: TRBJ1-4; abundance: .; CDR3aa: CAIREKTGANEKLFF; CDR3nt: TGTGCCATCAGGGAAAAGACAGGGGCTAATGAAAAACTGTTTTTT
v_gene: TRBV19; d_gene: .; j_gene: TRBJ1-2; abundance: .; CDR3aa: CASRNRGPPNYGYTF; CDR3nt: TGTGCCAGTCGCAATCGGGGGCCTCCTAACTATGGCTACACCTTC
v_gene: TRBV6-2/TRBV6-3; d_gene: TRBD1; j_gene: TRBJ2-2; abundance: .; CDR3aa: CASRSLIPAITGGADTGELFF; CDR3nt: TGTGCCAGCAGAAGCCTGATCCCTGCCATAACAGGGGGCGCAGACACCGGGGAGCTGTTTTTT
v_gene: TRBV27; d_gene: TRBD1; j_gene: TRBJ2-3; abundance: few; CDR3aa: CASGTGVADTQYF; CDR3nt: TGTGCCAGCGGGACAGGGGTCGCAGATACGCAGTATTTT
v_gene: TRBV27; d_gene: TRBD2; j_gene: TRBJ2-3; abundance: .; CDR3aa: CASTFSGTMTDTQYF; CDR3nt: TGTGCCAGCACCTTTAGCGGGACCATGACAGATACGCAGTATTTT
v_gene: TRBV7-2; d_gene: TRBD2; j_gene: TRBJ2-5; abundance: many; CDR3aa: CASSLELAQETQYF; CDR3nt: TGTGCCAGCAGCTTAGAACTAGCGCAAGAGACCCAGTACTTC
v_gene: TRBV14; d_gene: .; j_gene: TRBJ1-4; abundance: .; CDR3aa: CASSQRQGIQLFF; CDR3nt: TGTGCCAGCAGCCAACGGCAGGGGATACAACTGTTTTTT
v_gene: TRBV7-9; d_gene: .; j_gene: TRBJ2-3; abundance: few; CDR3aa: CASSLGSNDYTDTQYF; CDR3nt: TGTGCCAGCAGCTTGGGATCAAACGATTACACAGATACGCAGTATTTT
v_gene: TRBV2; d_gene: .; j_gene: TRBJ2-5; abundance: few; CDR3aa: CASRTQKGLQETQYF; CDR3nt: TGTGCCAGCAGGACCCAAAAGGGCCTTCAAGAGACCCAGTACTTC
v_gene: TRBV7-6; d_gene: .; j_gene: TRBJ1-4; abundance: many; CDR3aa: CASSLGGGKLFF; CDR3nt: TGTGCCAGCAGCTTAGGAGGGGGGAAACTGTTTTTT
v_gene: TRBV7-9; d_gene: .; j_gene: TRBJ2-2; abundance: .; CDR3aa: CASSPAREPNTGELFF; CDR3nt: TGTGCCAGCAGCCCAGCACGTGAACCGAACACCGGGGAGCTGTTTTTT
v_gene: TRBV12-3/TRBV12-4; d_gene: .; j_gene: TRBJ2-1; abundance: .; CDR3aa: CASSPLRHNNEQFF; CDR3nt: TGTGCCAGCAGTCCCCTCCGGCATAACAATGAGCAGTTCTTC
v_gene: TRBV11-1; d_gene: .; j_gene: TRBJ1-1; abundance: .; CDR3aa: CASASGVRGGNTEAFF; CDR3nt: TGTGCCAGCGCTTCAGGGGTAAGGGGTGGGAACACTGAAGCTTTCTTT
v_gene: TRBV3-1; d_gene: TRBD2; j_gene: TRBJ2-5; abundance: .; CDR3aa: CASSPLRAGGRQETQYF; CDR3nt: TGTGCCAGCAGCCCTCTCCGGGCGGGGGGTAGACAAGAGACCCAGTACTTC
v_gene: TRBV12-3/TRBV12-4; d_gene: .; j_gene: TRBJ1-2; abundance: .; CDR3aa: CASSLSAGEGDDYTF; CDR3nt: TGTGCCAGCAGTTTGTCGGCAGGGGAGGGTGATGACTACACCTTC
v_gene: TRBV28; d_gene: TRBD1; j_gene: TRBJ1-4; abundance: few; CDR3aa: CASSPLGGGGEKLFF; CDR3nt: TGTGCCAGCAGTCCCCTAGGGGGCGGCGGTGAAAAACTGTTTTTT
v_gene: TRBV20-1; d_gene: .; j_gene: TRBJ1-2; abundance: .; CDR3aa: CSADNGLSNGYTF; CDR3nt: TGCAGTGCTGACAACGGTCTGAGTAATGGCTACACCTTC
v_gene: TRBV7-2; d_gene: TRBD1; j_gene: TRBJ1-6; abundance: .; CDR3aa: CASSWPWDRDSPLHF; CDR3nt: TGTGCCAGCAGCTGGCCATGGGACAGGGATTCACCCCTCCACTTT
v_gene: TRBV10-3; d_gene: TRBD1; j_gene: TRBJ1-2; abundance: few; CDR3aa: CAISESAGQGSYGYTF; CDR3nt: TGTGCCATCAGTGAGTCGGCGGGACAGGGGTCCTATGGCTACACCTTC
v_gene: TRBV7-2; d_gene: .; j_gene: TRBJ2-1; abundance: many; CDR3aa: CASSFRVWYNEQFF; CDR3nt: TGTGCCAGCAGCTTCAGGGTATGGTACAATGAGCAGTTCTTC
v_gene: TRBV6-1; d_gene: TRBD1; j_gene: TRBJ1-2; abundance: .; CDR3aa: CASLGGGGGYTF; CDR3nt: TGTGCCAGCTTAGGGGGCGGAGGCGGCTACACCTTC
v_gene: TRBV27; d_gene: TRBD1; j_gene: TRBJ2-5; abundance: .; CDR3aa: CASSPMDRSTQETQYF; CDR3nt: TGTGCCAGCAGTCCCATGGACAGGAGCACCCAAGAGACCCAGTACTTC
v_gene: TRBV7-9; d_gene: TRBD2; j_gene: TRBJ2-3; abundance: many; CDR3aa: CASIPREGEGTDTQYF; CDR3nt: TGTGCCAGCATCCCAAGGGAGGGAGAGGGGACAGATACGCAGTATTTT
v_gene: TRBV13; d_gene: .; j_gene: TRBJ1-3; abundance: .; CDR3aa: CASSFTVSGNTIYF; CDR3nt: TGTGCCAGCAGCTTTACAGTCTCTGGAAACACCATATATTTT
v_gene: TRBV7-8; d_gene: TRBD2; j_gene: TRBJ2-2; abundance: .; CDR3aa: CASSLEAGGWTGELFF; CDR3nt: TGTGCCAGCAGCTTAGAAGCGGGGGGTTGGACCGGGGAGCTGTTTTTT
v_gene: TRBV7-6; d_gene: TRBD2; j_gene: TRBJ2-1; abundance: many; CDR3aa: CASSLSGGEGNEQFF; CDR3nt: TGTGCCAGCAGCCTTAGCGGGGGCGAAGGGAATGAGCAGTTCTTC
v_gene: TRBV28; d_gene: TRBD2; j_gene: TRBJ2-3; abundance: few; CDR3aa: CASTLTSGGPSDTQYF; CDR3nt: TGTGCCAGCACCCTGACTAGCGGGGGGCCATCAGATACGCAGTATTTT
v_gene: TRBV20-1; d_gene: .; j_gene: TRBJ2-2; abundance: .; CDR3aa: CSARGGDLNTGALFF; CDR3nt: TGCAGTGCTAGAGGAGGGGATCTGAACACCGGGGCGCTGTTTTTT
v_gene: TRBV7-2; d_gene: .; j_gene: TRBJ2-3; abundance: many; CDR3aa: CASSKVPDTQYF; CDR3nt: TGTGCCAGCAGCAAAGTACCAGATACGCAGTATTTT
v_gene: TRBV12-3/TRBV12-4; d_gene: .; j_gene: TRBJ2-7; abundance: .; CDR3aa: CASSHHYEQYF; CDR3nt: TGTGCCAGCAGTCACCACTACGAGCAGTACTTC
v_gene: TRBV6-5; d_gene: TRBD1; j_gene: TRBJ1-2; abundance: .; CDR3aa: CASSYYQTQGVYTF; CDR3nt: TGTGCCAGCAGTTACTACCAAACTCAGGGGGTATACACCTTC
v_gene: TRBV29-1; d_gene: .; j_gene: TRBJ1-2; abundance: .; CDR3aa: CSVGRSGERNGYTF; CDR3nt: TGCAGCGTTGGTCGGAGTGGGGAGCGAAATGGCTACACCTTC
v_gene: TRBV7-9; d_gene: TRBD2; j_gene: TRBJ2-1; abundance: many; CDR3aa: CASSRLAPYNEQFF; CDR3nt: TGTGCCAGCAGCCGACTAGCCCCCTACAATGAGCAGTTCTTC
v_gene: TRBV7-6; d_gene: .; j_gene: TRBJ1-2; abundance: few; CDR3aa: CASSLAEAYGYTF; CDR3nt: TGTGCCAGCAGCTTAGCAGAGGCCTATGGCTACACCTTC
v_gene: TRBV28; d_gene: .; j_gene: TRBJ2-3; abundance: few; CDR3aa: CASSYLEGFFADTQYF; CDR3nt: TGTGCCAGCAGTTACCTGGAAGGGTTTTTTGCAGATACGCAGTATTTT
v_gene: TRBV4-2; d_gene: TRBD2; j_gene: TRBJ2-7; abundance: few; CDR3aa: CASSHLRTSGNEQYF; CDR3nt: TGTGCCAGCAGCCACCTAAGGACTAGCGGTAACGAGCAGTACTTC
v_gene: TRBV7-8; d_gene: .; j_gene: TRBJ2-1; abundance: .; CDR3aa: CASSPLGDKQFF; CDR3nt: TGTGCCAGCAGCCCACTAGGAGATAAGCAGTTCTTC
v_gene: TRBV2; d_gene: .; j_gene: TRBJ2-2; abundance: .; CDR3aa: CASIQRGTGELFF; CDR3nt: TGTGCCAGCATCCAAAGGGGCACCGGGGAGCTGTTTTTT
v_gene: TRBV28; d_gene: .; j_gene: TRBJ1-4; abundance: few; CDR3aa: CASSSQPSNEKLFF; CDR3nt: TGTGCCAGCAGTTCACAGCCATCTAATGAAAAACTGTTTTTT
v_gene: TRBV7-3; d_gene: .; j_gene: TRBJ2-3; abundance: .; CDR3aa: CASSAWDGDTDTQYF; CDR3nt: TGTGCCAGCAGCGCCTGGGACGGAGACACAGATACGCAGTATTTT
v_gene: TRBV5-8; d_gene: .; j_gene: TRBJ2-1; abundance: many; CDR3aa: CASSLMASGRSNEQFF; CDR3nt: TGTGCCAGCAGCCTTATGGCCTCCGGACGTTCAAATGAGCAGTTCTTC